This is a list of T cell receptor beta chains from one sample in a study of T cell repertoires in ileal Crohn's disease. Measured with immunoSEQ multiplex PCR; TCRdb has only the in-frame clones, and not every one. The table lists about 13,000 clones, about four fifths of them singletons, with 15% to 20% in the top ten. Input material: ileal tissue. The origin of the receptors is an adult with Crohn's disease. The CDR3 runs from the conserved cysteine through the conserved F or W. D genes are given only for firm matches. Size is omitted from some rows. Given values are once, few, many or a class for expanded clones.

V: TRBV9; J: TRBJ2-7; size: NA; D: NA; CDR3: CASSVDSGREQYF; DNA: TGTGCCAGCAGCGTAGATTCGGGGAGGGAGCAGTACTTC
V: TRBV5-1; J: TRBJ1-1; size: NA; D: NA; CDR3: CASSLVDMNTEAFF; DNA: TGCGCCAGCAGCCTGGTCGACATGAACACTGAAGCTTTCTTT
V: TRBV5-8; J: TRBJ1-1; size: NA; D: TRBD1; CDR3: CASSLGTGVNTEAFF; DNA: TGTGCCAGCAGCTTGGGGACAGGAGTGAACACTGAAGCTTTCTTT
V: TRBV4-2; J: TRBJ1-1; size: NA; D: TRBD1; CDR3: CASSQEGRGQTEAFF; DNA: TGTGCCAGCAGCCAAGAGGGAAGGGGGCAAACTGAAGCTTTCTTT
V: TRBV7-2; J: TRBJ1-2; size: NA; D: TRBD1; CDR3: CASSLAWTGGGYTF; DNA: TGTGCCAGCAGCTTAGCGTGGACAGGGGGCGGCTACACCTTC
V: TRBV7-6; J: TRBJ2-1; size: once; D: NA; CDR3: CASSLTDTRPEQFF; DNA: TGTGCCAGCAGCTTAACCGATACTCGTCCTGAGCAGTTCTTC
V: TRBV5-6; J: TRBJ1-4; size: NA; D: NA; CDR3: CASSRGLNEKLFF; DNA: TGTGCCAGCAGCCGGGGTCTTAATGAAAAACTGTTTTTT
V: TRBV19; J: TRBJ2-7; size: NA; D: TRBD2; CDR3: CASSIEAGGTYEQYF; DNA: TGTGCCAGTAGTATCGAAGCGGGAGGAACCTACGAGCAGTACTTC
V: TRBV28; J: TRBJ1-5; size: NA; D: TRBD1; CDR3: CASSALQGAMSNQPQHF; DNA: TGTGCCAGCAGCGCACTACAGGGGGCTATGAGCAATCAGCCCCAGCATTTT
V: TRBV6-4; J: TRBJ2-7; size: NA; D: NA; CDR3: CASSVGTGPYEQYF; DNA: TGTGCCAGCAGTGTCGGTACAGGACCCTACGAGCAGTACTTC
V: TRBV28; J: TRBJ2-1; size: NA; D: TRBD1; CDR3: CASIEEGALIYPYNEQFF; DNA: TGTGCCAGCATCGAAGAGGGGGCGCTAATTTATCCCTACAATGAGCAGTTCTTC
V: TRBV11-2; J: TRBJ2-5; size: NA; D: TRBD1; CDR3: CASSLGGEGGRGLETQYF; DNA: TGTGCCAGCAGCTTAGGGGGAGAAGGAGGCAGGGGGCTAGAGACCCAGTACTTC
V: TRBV11-3; J: TRBJ2-3; size: few; D: TRBD2; CDR3: CASSLKLAGGRDTQYF; DNA: TGTGCCAGCAGCTTAAAACTAGCGGGAGGACGAGATACGCAGTATTTT
V: TRBV5-1; J: TRBJ2-3; size: NA; D: TRBD2; CDR3: CASSLEGLAGGPGTQYF; DNA: TGCGCTAGCAGCTTGGAGGGACTAGCGGGGGGGCCAGGTACGCAGTATTTT
V: TRBV7-6; J: TRBJ2-1; size: few; D: TRBD2; CDR3: CASSREGGTLAGRYNEQFF; DNA: TGTGCCAGCAGCCGCGAGGGGGGGACTTTAGCGGGGCGATACAATGAGCAGTTCTTC
V: TRBV7-8; J: TRBJ2-7; size: once; D: TRBD1; CDR3: CASSQDRGDYEQYF; DNA: TGTGCCAGCAGCCAGGACAGGGGGGACTACGAGCAGTACTTC
V: TRBV5-3; J: TRBJ2-1; size: NA; D: TRBD2; CDR3: CARSLERFGRGDEQFF; DNA: TGTGCCAGAAGCTTGGAAAGGTTCGGGAGGGGCGATGAGCAGTTCTTC
V: TRBV4-3; J: TRBJ2-7; size: NA; D: NA; CDR3: CASSQGLEGYYEQYF; DNA: TGCGCCAGCAGCCAAGGACTGGAGGGCTATTACGAGCAGTACTTC
V: TRBV6-4; J: TRBJ2-3; size: once; D: NA; CDR3: CASSSSRTDTQYF; DNA: TGTGCCAGCAGTTCTTCTAGAACAGATACGCAGTATTTT
V: TRBV5-1; J: TRBJ2-3; size: NA; D: TRBD2; CDR3: CASSLGLAGGTDTQYF; DNA: TGCGCCAGCAGCTTGGGTCTAGCGGGGGGCACAGATACGCAGTATTTT
V: TRBV7-6; J: TRBJ2-7; size: NA; D: TRBD1; CDR3: CASSSRQGWTYEQYF; DNA: TGTGCCAGCAGCTCGCGACAGGGATGGACCTACGAGCAGTACTTC
V: TRBV28; J: TRBJ1-5; size: NA; D: NA; CDR3: CASSSQGRRNQPQHF; DNA: TGTGCCAGCAGTTCCCAGGGAAGACGCAATCAGCCCCAGCATTTT
V: TRBV6-4; J: TRBJ2-3; size: NA; D: TRBD2; CDR3: CASSDGLDHTDTQYF; DNA: TGTGCCAGCAGTGACGGACTAGATCACACAGATACGCAGTATTTT
V: TRBV27; J: TRBJ2-1; size: NA; D: NA; CDR3: CASSLPGSRNEQFF; DNA: TGTGCCAGCAGTTTGCCCGGGTCACGCAATGAGCAGTTCTTC
V: TRBV7-9; J: TRBJ1-3; size: few; D: NA; CDR3: CASGQYSSGNTIYF; DNA: TGTGCCAGCGGACAGTACAGCTCTGGAAACACCATATATTTT
V: TRBV10-3; J: TRBJ1-4; size: NA; D: NA; CDR3: CAISEQGYPTNEKLFF; DNA: TGTGCCATCAGTGAGCAGGGGTATCCAACTAATGAAAAACTGTTTTTT
V: TRBV6-6; J: TRBJ2-1; size: few; D: TRBD1; CDR3: CASSLTGALQDEQFF; DNA: TGTGCCAGCAGCCTCACAGGGGCGCTCCAGGATGAGCAGTTCTTC
V: TRBV6-1; J: TRBJ2-2; size: NA; D: TRBD2; CDR3: CASRESGTSDEHRGAVF; DNA: TGTGCCAGCAGGGAATCCGGGACTAGCGACGAACACCGGGGAGCTGTTTTT
V: TRBV10-3; J: TRBJ2-7; size: NA; D: TRBD1; CDR3: CATQPRTGGYSYEQYF; DNA: TGTGCCACCCAACCCCGGACAGGGGGATACTCCTACGAGCAGTACTTC
V: TRBV6-5; J: TRBJ1-2; size: NA; D: NA; CDR3: CASSPRGRGGYTF; DNA: TGTGCCAGCAGCCCCAGGGGTAGGGGCGGCTACACCTTC
V: TRBV5-6; J: TRBJ2-1; size: NA; D: NA; CDR3: CASSLGGRYNEQFF; DNA: TGTGCCAGCAGCTTGGGGGGGCGGTACAATGAGCAGTTCTTC
V: TRBV4-2; J: TRBJ2-5; size: NA; D: TRBD2; CDR3: CASSQDPSGEEGETQYF; DNA: TGTGCCAGCAGCCAAGACCCTAGCGGGGAGGAAGGAGAGACCCAGTACTTC
V: TRBV7-3; J: TRBJ2-3; size: large; D: TRBD2; CDR3: CASSLSGGAADTQYF; DNA: TGTGCCAGCAGCTTGAGCGGGGGGGCCGCAGATACGCAGTATTTT
V: TRBV10-3; J: TRBJ2-1; size: NA; D: NA; CDR3: CAISVGAGSSYNEQFF; DNA: TGTGCCATCAGTGTCGGTGCTGGGAGCTCCTACAATGAGCAGTTCTTC
V: TRBV11-2; J: TRBJ2-1; size: NA; D: TRBD2; CDR3: CASSLLAGGPGEQFF; DNA: TGTGCCAGCAGCTTACTAGCGGGAGGGCCGGGTGAGCAGTTCTTC
V: TRBV7-7; J: TRBJ2-1; size: NA; D: NA; CDR3: CASSRDGVANEQFF; DNA: TGTGCTAGCAGCCGTGACGGGGTCGCGAATGAGCAGTTCTTC
V: TRBV5-5; J: TRBJ2-1; size: NA; D: TRBD1; CDR3: CASSRGQGVYNEQFF; DNA: TGTGCCAGCAGCCGGGGACAGGGGGTCTACAATGAGCAGTTCTTC
V: TRBV6-1; J: TRBJ2-5; size: once; D: TRBD1; CDR3: CASSEDRGYQETQYF; DNA: TGTGCCAGCAGTGAGGACAGGGGATACCAAGAGACCCAGTACTTC
V: TRBV6-5; J: TRBJ2-7; size: once; D: TRBD2; CDR3: CASRGSGLFNEQYF; DNA: TGTGCCAGCAGGGGCTCGGGACTATTCAACGAGCAGTACTTC
V: TRBV5-4; J: TRBJ2-3; size: NA; D: NA; CDR3: CASSLKRDTQYF; DNA: TGTGCCAGCAGCTTGAAGCGAGATACGCAGTATTTT
V: TRBV28; J: TRBJ1-3; size: few; D: NA; CDR3: CASSLSGAHGNTIYF; DNA: TGTGCCAGCAGTTTATCTGGGGCGCATGGAAACACCATATATTTT
V: TRBV27; J: TRBJ2-5; size: NA; D: NA; CDR3: CASSLYQGSPETQYF; DNA: TGTGCCAGCAGTTTATACCAGGGTTCTCCAGAGACCCAGTACTTC
V: TRBV6-5; J: TRBJ1-4; size: NA; D: NA; CDR3: CASSPEERYEKLFF; DNA: TGTGCCAGCAGTCCAGAAGAGAGGTACGAAAAACTGTTTTTT
V: TRBV6-1; J: TRBJ1-2; size: NA; D: NA; CDR3: CASRSGRGNYGYTF; DNA: TGTGCCAGCAGGTCGGGGCGGGGGAACTATGGCTACACCTTC
V: TRBV19; J: TRBJ2-5; size: NA; D: TRBD2; CDR3: CASLGTSGGAKETQYF; DNA: TGTGCCAGTCTGGGGACTAGCGGGGGGGCGAAGGAGACCCAGTACTTC
V: TRBV5-6; J: TRBJ1-3; size: NA; D: NA; CDR3: CAGSRRGPTGNTIYF; DNA: TGTGCCGGCAGCCGCCGGGGTCCGACGGGAAACACCATATATTTT
V: TRBV4-3; J: TRBJ2-7; size: NA; D: TRBD1; CDR3: CASSQDFGQGYEQYF; DNA: TGCGCCAGCAGCCAAGATTTCGGACAGGGTTACGAGCAGTACTTC
V: TRBV27; J: TRBJ2-7; size: NA; D: NA; CDR3: CASSFGRSSYEQYF; DNA: TGTGCCAGCAGTTTTGGCCGGAGCTCCTACGAGCAGTACTTC
V: TRBV6-6; J: TRBJ1-6; size: NA; D: TRBD1; CDR3: CASTHPSGQSNSPLHF; DNA: TGTGCCAGCACCCACCCGTCGGGACAGTCGAATTCACCCCTCCACTTT
V: TRBV10-3; J: TRBJ2-5; size: NA; D: NA; CDR3: CAISIRDLETQYF; DNA: TGTGCCATCAGTATCAGGGATCTAGAGACCCAGTACTTC
V: TRBV13; J: TRBJ2-3; size: NA; D: NA; CDR3: CASSLGSSFTDTQYF; DNA: TGTGCCAGCAGCTTAGGTTCTAGCTTCACAGATACGCAGTATTTT
V: TRBV18; J: TRBJ2-1; size: NA; D: TRBD2; CDR3: CASSPGTSGLYNEQFF; DNA: TGTGCCAGCTCACCAGGGACTAGCGGACTTTACAATGAGCAGTTCTTC
V: TRBV5-1; J: TRBJ2-5; size: NA; D: TRBD2; CDR3: CASSFASGGPGTQYF; DNA: TGCGCCAGCAGCTTTGCTAGCGGAGGGCCGGGGACCCAGTACTTC
V: TRBV11-2; J: TRBJ2-5; size: NA; D: NA; CDR3: CASAKEETQYF; DNA: TGTGCCAGCGCGAAAGAGGAGACCCAGTACTTC
V: TRBV6-5; J: TRBJ1-2; size: NA; D: NA; CDR3: CASSPTGRDGYTF; DNA: TGTGCCAGCAGCCCAACAGGGAGGGATGGCTACACCTTC